A selection of T cell receptor beta chains follows, all from one sample in a study of CD8+ T cells in alopecia areata. Assay used: immunoSEQ multiplex PCR; TCRdb lists only in-frame clones, some missing. The data show some 210,000 clones, around 62% seen once. The sequences come from CD4+ T cells sorted from blood, collected at week 0. These receptor sequences come from a human donor with alopecia areata. Each CDR3 is given with its conserved first and last residue. D genes are given only for firm matches. Where a row states a size, it is once, few, many or the class of an expanded clone; other rows omit it.

V,J,D,size,DNA,CDR3
TRBV2,TRBJ1-5,NA,NA,TGTGCCAGCAGGCCAAATACAGGGTGGAATCAGCCCCAGCATTTT,CASRPNTGWNQPQHF
TRBV5-1,TRBJ2-1,NA,NA,TGCGCCAGCAGCACCGGACAGTGGGGTGAGCAGTTCTTC,CASSTGQWGEQFF
TRBV7-8,TRBJ2-3,TRBD2,few,TGTGCCAGCAGCCCCCGGACTAGAATGCCAGATACGCAGTATTTT,CASSPRTRMPDTQYF
TRBV7-9,TRBJ2-7,TRBD1,NA,TGTGCCAGCAGTTCTCCGGGACAGGGAATCGCCGAGCAGTACTTC,CASSSPGQGIAEQYF
TRBV9,TRBJ1-1,NA,NA,TGTGCCAGCAGCGTAAGACAGTATGGCACTGAAGCTTTCTTT,CASSVRQYGTEAFF
TRBV5-6,TRBJ2-2,NA,NA,TGTGCCAGCATCCTGCAGGGGACGAACACCGGGGAGCTGTTTTTT,CASILQGTNTGELFF
TRBV5-1,TRBJ1-5,NA,NA,TGCGCCAGCAGCTTCGGTAGCAATCAGCCCCAGCATTTT,CASSFGSNQPQHF
TRBV5-1,TRBJ1-4,NA,NA,TGCGCCAGCAGCTTGGGGGAAATCGAAAAACTGTTTTTT,CASSLGEIEKLFF
TRBV30,TRBJ1-2,NA,NA,TGTGCCTGGAGTTCCGGCTATAGTGGCTACACCTTC,CAWSSGYSGYTF
TRBV29-1,TRBJ2-3,TRBD2,few,TGCAGCGTACCGCGGGGGGGTCCAGATACGCAGTATTTT,CSVPRGGPDTQYF
TRBV11-2,TRBJ2-1,TRBD2,few,TGTGCCAGCAGCTGGGCGGGAGGCCCCTACAATGAGCAGTTCTTC,CASSWAGGPYNEQFF
TRBV19,TRBJ2-5,NA,NA,TGTGCCAGTAGTTTCCCAGGGAAAGAGACCCAGTACTTC,CASSFPGKETQYF
TRBV30,TRBJ2-2,TRBD2,NA,TGTGCCTGGAGAAGACTAGCGGGAGTGAGCACCGGGGAGCTGTTTTTT,CAWRRLAGVSTGELFF
TRBV5-1,TRBJ2-1,NA,many,TGCGCCAGCAGCCCCGACAGCTTAAACAATGAGCAGTTCTTC,CASSPDSLNNEQFF
TRBV5-1,TRBJ1-1,TRBD1,NA,TGCGCCAGTAACCCGACCCGGGACAGGGGGCGCACTGAAGCTTTCTTT,CASNPTRDRGRTEAFF
TRBV6-1,TRBJ2-2,TRBD2,NA,TGTGCCAGCAGTGGGCGCGGCGGGAGGCCGAACACCGGGGAGCTGTTTTTT,CASSGRGGRPNTGELFF
TRBV30,TRBJ2-3,NA,NA,TGTGCCTGGAGGGGACGTAGCGAAGATACGCAGTATTTT,CAWRGRSEDTQYF
TRBV4-1,TRBJ1-3,NA,NA,TGCGCCAGCAGGACAGACTCTGGAAACACCATATATTTT,CASRTDSGNTIYF
TRBV29-1,TRBJ2-7,NA,NA,TGCAGCGTGGTTACTAGAGGGGGGGTGAACGAGCAGTACTTC,CSVVTRGGVNEQYF
TRBV29-1,TRBJ1-2,NA,NA,TGCAGCGTTGACCCGGCCAAGAGTTTCTATGGCTACACCTTC,CSVDPAKSFYGYTF
TRBV10-3,TRBJ1-1,NA,NA,TGTGCCATACAGGGCGGGAACACTGAAGCTTTCTTT,CAIQGGNTEAFF
TRBV15,TRBJ1-5,NA,NA,TGTGCCACCAGCACAAAGGATCAGCCCCAGCATTTT,CATSTKDQPQHF
TRBV7-9,TRBJ1-2,NA,NA,TGTGCCAGCAGTCCAGGGTCTGGCTATGGCTACACCTTC,CASSPGSGYGYTF
TRBV7-8,TRBJ1-2,NA,NA,TGTGCCAGCAGCCGGGGGCAGGGTATGGCCTATGGCTACACCTTC,CASSRGQGMAYGYTF
TRBV5-1,TRBJ2-4,NA,NA,TGCGCCAGCAGGCCCGCATACCGAGAAAACATTCAGTACTTC,CASRPAYRENIQYF
TRBV7-9,TRBJ2-4,TRBD1,NA,TGTGCCAGCAGCTTGCGGACAGGGCCCAAAAACATTCAGTACTTC,CASSLRTGPKNIQYF
TRBV5-4,TRBJ1-1,TRBD1,NA,TGTGCCAGCACTAAAGGACAGGGATGGAACACTGAAGCTTTCTTT,CASTKGQGWNTEAFF
TRBV4-1,TRBJ2-3,TRBD1,NA,TGCGCCAGCAGCCAGGGACAGGGGGCTGTGGATACGCAGTATTTT,CASSQGQGAVDTQYF
TRBV6-5,TRBJ1-4,NA,NA,TGTGCCAGCAGTTACAATCGGGGTGAAAAACTGTTTTTT,CASSYNRGEKLFF
TRBV28,TRBJ2-7,NA,NA,TGTGCCAGCAGTCCCGTGAGGACAGCCGGGGGCAACTACGAGCAGTACTTC,CASSPVRTAGGNYEQYF
TRBV19,TRBJ1-1,NA,NA,TGTGCCAGTAGTCCATTGGGGACTGAAGCTTTCTTT,CASSPLGTEAFF
TRBV6-5,TRBJ2-1,NA,NA,TGTGCCAGCGTACGGGACTCGAGCTCCTACAATGAGCAGTTCTTC,CASVRDSSSYNEQFF
TRBV11-3,TRBJ2-5,TRBD1,once,TGTGCCAGCAGCACAGGACAGGGACGGCACGAGACCCAGTACTTC,CASSTGQGRHETQYF
TRBV11-1,TRBJ2-1,TRBD2,NA,TGTGCCAGCAGCTTATCGCTAGCGGGAGGGTACGAGCAGTTCTTC,CASSLSLAGGYEQFF
TRBV9,TRBJ2-1,TRBD2,NA,TGTGCCAGCAGCACCCAGACTAGCGGAGCCTACAATGAGCAGTTCTTC,CASSTQTSGAYNEQFF
TRBV29-1,TRBJ2-3,TRBD1,NA,TGCAGCGTGCGGGACAGGGTGGCAGATACGCAGTATTTT,CSVRDRVADTQYF
TRBV2,TRBJ1-5,NA,few,TGTGCCAGCAGTGAAAGGGGACGTCAGCCCCAGCATTTT,CASSERGRQPQHF
TRBV11-1,TRBJ2-3,NA,NA,TGTGCCAGCAGCTTAGGTACCGGGGCCGATACGCAGTATTTT,CASSLGTGADTQYF
TRBV29-1,TRBJ2-7,NA,NA,TGCAGCGTGACAGACAACTCCTACGAGCAGTACTTC,CSVTDNSYEQYF
TRBV7-2,TRBJ1-2,NA,NA,TGTGCCAGCAGCTTTCAGGGTCGAGGCTATGGCTACACCTTC,CASSFQGRGYGYTF
TRBV10-3,TRBJ2-7,NA,NA,TGTGCCATCACGTCAGGGACCTACGAGCAGTACTTC,CAITSGTYEQYF
TRBV30,TRBJ1-1,NA,NA,TGTGCCTGGAGGAAGGGGACACTCGAATATTTTGGTGAAGCTTTCTTT,CAWRKGTLEYFGEAFF
TRBV14,TRBJ2-7,NA,NA,TGTGCCAGCAGCCTATCCGGGCTCTACGAGCAGTACTTC,CASSLSGLYEQYF
TRBV28,TRBJ1-2,TRBD1,NA,TGTGCCAGCAGAATGGACAGGACAAACTATGGCTACACCTTC,CASRMDRTNYGYTF
TRBV7-9,TRBJ1-5,NA,NA,TGTGCCAGCAGCTCCGATACAGGGTTTCGTCAGCCCCAGCATTTT,CASSSDTGFRQPQHF
TRBV9,TRBJ2-5,NA,NA,TGTGCCAGCAGCCCAACGGAGCCCGGCGTTAGGGAGACCCAGTACTTC,CASSPTEPGVRETQYF
TRBV9,TRBJ1-1,NA,NA,TGTGCCAGCAGCGTTACAGGAAACACTGAAGCTTTCTTT,CASSVTGNTEAFF
TRBV9,TRBJ1-2,NA,NA,TGTGCCAGCAGCGTAGTCGGAAACTATGGCTACACCTTC,CASSVVGNYGYTF
TRBV4-1,TRBJ2-5,NA,NA,TGCGCCAGCAGCCCCACAGGGCTCGGGACCCAGTACTTC,CASSPTGLGTQYF
TRBV14,TRBJ1-4,NA,NA,TGTGCCAGCAGCCCCGGCAGGGCCAGAATGAATGAAAAACTGTTTTTT,CASSPGRARMNEKLFF
TRBV7-2,TRBJ2-7,TRBD2,NA,TGTGCCAGCAGCGTAGAGAGCGGGAGTCGCCCCTACGAGCAGTACTTC,CASSVESGSRPYEQYF
TRBV7-3,TRBJ2-5,NA,NA,TGTGCCAGCAGCCGTACAAGGGAAGAGACCCAGTACTTC,CASSRTREETQYF
TRBV27,TRBJ1-1,NA,NA,TGTGCCAGCAGTTCCCCGCCTAACACTGAAGCTTTCTTT,CASSSPPNTEAFF
TRBV29-1,TRBJ1-1,TRBD1,NA,TGCAGCGGAGGGACAGGGGCGTTGTACACTGAAGCTTTCTTT,CSGGTGALYTEAFF
TRBV7-9,TRBJ1-6,NA,NA,TGTGCCAGCAGCCCCTCTTCACCCCTCCACTTT,CASSPSSPLHF
TRBV6-1,TRBJ1-2,NA,NA,TGTGCCAGCAGTGAAGGGAAACATTTGAGTGGGTATGGCTACACCTTC,CASSEGKHLSGYGYTF
TRBV2,TRBJ2-1,TRBD1,NA,TGTGCCAGCAGAGGGACAGCCTCGACAAAGGAGCAGTTCTTC,CASRGTASTKEQFF
TRBV5-4,TRBJ2-7,TRBD1,NA,TGTGCCAGCAGCTTGGACAGGGGGACCCACGAGCAGTACTTC,CASSLDRGTHEQYF
TRBV9,TRBJ1-6,TRBD1,NA,TGTGCCAGCGGTACACCGGGACAGGGACAATTCTATAATTCACCCCTCCACTTT,CASGTPGQGQFYNSPLHF